This T cell receptor beta chain was recorded in a study of T cells in Graves' hyperthyroidism and ophthalmopathy. Study background: Peripheral blood specimens were obtained at initial diagnosis, prior to any treatment.

A Clinical Activity Score of at least 3, a NOSPECS grade of at least 4 and a duration under 3 months were recorded in the ophthalmopathy patients. TCR beta CDR3 regions were amplified from RNA transcripts. A first-round RT-PCR of the TCR CDR3 used the HTBI primer set. TCRdb redid the calling of the multiplex PCR reads with MiXCR, one entry per CDR3 protein. This table has 300,000 to 450,000 distinct CDR3 sequences, 13% to 15% appearing once. This clonotype came up many times. Germline V lookup: CDR1 SNHLY, CDR2 FYNNEI. Between the trimmed V and J ends, which lost 8 bases and 2 bases, there was a span of 9 bases. This CDR3 has 12 amino acids.

The genes are TRBV2 and TRBJ1-1; no firm D call. Sequenced material: blood. This clonotype originated in a woman aged 25 to 39 with Graves' ophthalmopathy. CDR3 sequence reads: CASQMGNTEAFF. For the CDR3, the DNA is TGTGCCAGCCAGATGGGCAACACTGAAGCTTTCTTT.